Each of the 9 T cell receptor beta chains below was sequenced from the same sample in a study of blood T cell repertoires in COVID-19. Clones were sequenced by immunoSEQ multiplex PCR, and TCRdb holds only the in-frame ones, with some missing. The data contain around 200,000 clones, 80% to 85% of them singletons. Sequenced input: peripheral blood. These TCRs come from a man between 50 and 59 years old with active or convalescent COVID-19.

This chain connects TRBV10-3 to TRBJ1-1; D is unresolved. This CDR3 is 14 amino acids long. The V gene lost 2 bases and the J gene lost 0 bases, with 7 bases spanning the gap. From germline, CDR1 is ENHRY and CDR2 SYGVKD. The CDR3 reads CAISEPVMNTEAFF. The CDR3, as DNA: TGTGCCATCAGTGAGCCGGTAATGAACACTGAAGCTTTCTTT.

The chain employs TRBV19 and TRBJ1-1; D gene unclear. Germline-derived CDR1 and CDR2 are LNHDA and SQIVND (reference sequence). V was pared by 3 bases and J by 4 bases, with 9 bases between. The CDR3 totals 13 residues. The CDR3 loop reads CASSIARSTEAFF. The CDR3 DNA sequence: TGTGCCAGTAGTATTGCCCGGAGCACTGAAGCTTTCTTT.

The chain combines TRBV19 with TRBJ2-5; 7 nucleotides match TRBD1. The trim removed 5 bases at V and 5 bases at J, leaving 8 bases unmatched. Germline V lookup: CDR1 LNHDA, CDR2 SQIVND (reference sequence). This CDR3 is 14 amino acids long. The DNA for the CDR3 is TGTGCCAGTAGTCGTACAGGGGCAGGGGAGACCCAGTACTTC. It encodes CASSRTGAGETQYF.

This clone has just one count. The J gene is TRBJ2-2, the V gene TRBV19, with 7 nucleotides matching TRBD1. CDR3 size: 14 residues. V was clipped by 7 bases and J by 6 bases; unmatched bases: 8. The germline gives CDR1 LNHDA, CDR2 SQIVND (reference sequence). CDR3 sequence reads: CASTRTGVPGELFF. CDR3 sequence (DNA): TGTGCCAGTACCAGAACAGGGGTACCCGGGGAGCTGTTTTTT.

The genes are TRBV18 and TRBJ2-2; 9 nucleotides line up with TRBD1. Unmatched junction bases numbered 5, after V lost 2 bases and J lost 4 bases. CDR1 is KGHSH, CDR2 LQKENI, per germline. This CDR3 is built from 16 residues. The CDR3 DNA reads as TGTGCCAGCTCACCAGGGACAGGGTCGATCACCGGGGAGCTGTTTTTT. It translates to CASSPGTGSITGELFF. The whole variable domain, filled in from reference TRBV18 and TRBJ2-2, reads NAGVMQNPRHLVRRRGQEARLRCSPMKGHSHVYWYRQLPEEGLKFMVYLQKENIIDESGMPKERFSAEFPKEGPSILRIQQVVRGDSAAYFCASSPGTGSITGELFFGEGSRLTVL.

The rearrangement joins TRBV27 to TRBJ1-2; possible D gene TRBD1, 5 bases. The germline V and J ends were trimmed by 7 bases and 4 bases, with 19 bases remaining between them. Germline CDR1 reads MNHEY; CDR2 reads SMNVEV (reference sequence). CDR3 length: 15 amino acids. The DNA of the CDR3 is TGTGCCAGCACTCCTGAAGGTCCGGGGGTCTATGGCTACACCTTC. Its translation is CASTPEGPGVYGYTF.

The CDR3 is CASSLGLAARETQYF. Here the CDR3 DNA reads TGCGCCAGCAGCCTCGGACTAGCGGCGCGGGAGACCCAGTACTTC. V and J are TRBV5-1 and TRBJ2-5; 10 nucleotides agree with TRBD2. The CDR3 loop spans 15 amino acids. V lost 4 bases and J lost 5; bases outside the gene matches: 8. Germline assignment: CDR1 SGHRS and CDR2 YFSETQ. The whole variable domain, remainder taken from reference TRBV5-1 and TRBJ2-5, is KAGVTQTPRYLIKTRGQQVTLSCSPISGHRSVSWYQQTPGQGLQFLFEYFSETQRNKGNFPGRFSGRQFSNSRSEMNVSTLELGDSALYLCASSLGLAARETQYFGPGTRLLVL.

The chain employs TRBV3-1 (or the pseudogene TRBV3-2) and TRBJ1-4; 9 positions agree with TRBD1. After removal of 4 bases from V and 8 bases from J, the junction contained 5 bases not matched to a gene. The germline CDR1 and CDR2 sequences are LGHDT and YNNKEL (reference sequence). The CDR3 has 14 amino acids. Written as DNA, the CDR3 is TGTGCCAGCAGCCCACAGGGGGCCGAAGAAAAACTGTTTTTT. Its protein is CASSPQGAEEKLFF.

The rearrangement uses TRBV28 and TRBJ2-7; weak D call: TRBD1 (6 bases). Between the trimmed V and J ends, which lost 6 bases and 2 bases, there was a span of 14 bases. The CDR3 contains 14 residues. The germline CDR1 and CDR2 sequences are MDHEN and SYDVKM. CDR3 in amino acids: CASRSGHRPYEQYF. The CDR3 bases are TGTGCCAGCAGGTCGGGACATAGACCCTACGAGCAGTACTTC.